This TCR beta chain was recorded in a study of T cell responses to AZD1222 COVID-19 vaccine (dated by TCRdb to the early 2020s). Study-wide context: A total of approximately 240 trial participants underwent TCR sequencing, of whom under 220 had received two doses of AZD1222 and around 25 had received two doses of the MenACWY control vaccine. Trial participants were enrolled by age into 18-55, 56-69 and 70-plus year subgroups, with roughly 150, 30 and 60 TCR-sequenced participants respectively.

CDR1 and CDR2 are read off the germline V gene (reference sequence) as LNHDA and SQIVND. The V end gives up 7 bases and the J end 1 base, leaving 6 bases in the junction not matched to a gene. Measured from the cysteine to the phenylalanine, the CDR3 is 14 residues long. CDR3 DNA is the only sequence kept; it has 42 bases, read in frame from the first base. As to this clone: Its cognate antigen has yet to be identified. No much larger clonotype is one base removed from it; base qualities were not supplied.

The CDR3 regions of human TCRbeta chains were analyzed by immunosequencing. The authors' pipeline ran thus. TCRs in the repertoires were matched against a reference library of SARS-CoV-2-specific TCRs that had been generated with the MIRA antigen-specificity platform. Breadth was defined as the fraction of unique TCRs that were SARS-CoV-2-associated, and depth was defined as the fraction of total T cells that were SARS-CoV-2-associated. Using the MIRA data, each spike-specific TCR was mapped to the spike region that the TCR reacts to and placed in a CD4 or CD8 class. Log10-transformed breadth and depth values were compared by one-way ANOVA with Sidak's multiple comparisons tests. TCRdb limited this immuneACCESS table to in-frame rearrangements with V and J called. A share of clones is missing; checked studies link under half to unresolved V genes, and the rest is unexplained. V, J and clone size reflect that table, while D and trimming were determined from the DNA. For this sample there are fewer than 110,000 clones; 70% to 90% appear just once. The top ten clones comprise 4.8% of the sample.

Interpreted using the paper, the time point label stands for: about 28 days (+/-7) after the second vaccine dose. AZD1222 recipients whose second dose came at about 4 weeks and those whose second dose came at about 12 weeks were combined into one group, since spike-specific TCR depth and breadth did not differ between the two schedules. Vaccinee samples were obtained from the UK trials COV001 and COV002, which included a single-blind randomized controlled phase 2/3 trial of AZD1222 (ChAdOx1 nCoV-19) in healthy adults. Trial participant PBMC samples were collected at day 0 and day 28 after the second dose for TCRbeta chain sequencing. Summary of the overall study and its limitations: Because no day 14 peak-response samples were available, the repertoires could be characterized only after the peak T cell response. Vaccine-associated CD4 TCRs spanned the whole spike protein, with dominant responses in regions 160-218 and 743-854. In the small 56-69-year group, the increase in depth fell short of significance, most likely because of low power. Participants were mostly white British, with more females than males. The authors suggested clonal diversity may have been underestimated. Reportedly, almost half of the unique spike-specific TCRs recognized epitopes lying outside the regions that are mutated in the B.1.351 and B.1.1.7 variants. Spike-specific TCR breadth and depth rose significantly after two AZD1222 doses compared with day 0 and with MenACWY recipients. Conclusions about previously exposed vaccinees are limited because only five to seven AZD1222 recipients were SARS-CoV-2 seropositive at baseline.

The receptor chain draws on TRBV19 and TRBJ1-2, and 7 junction bases match TRBD1. This TCR came from an adult who received the AZD1222 COVID-19 vaccine. The input for sequencing was peripheral blood, taken 28 days after the second AZD1222 dose. The DNA sequence is as follows: TGTGCCAGTACCGCAGGGGGAGGTAACTATGGCTACACCTTC. The encoded protein is CASTAGGGNYGYTF.